The clone carrying this T cell receptor (beta chain) was recorded once. Its antigen is undetermined. The whole isolated RNA underwent reverse transcription, so sequencing captured expressed TCRB transcripts. Measured with immunoSEQ multiplex PCR; TCRdb has only the in-frame clones, and not every one. The sample includes roughly 150,000 clones, roughly 9% seen only once; the top ten take about 0.65%. The data originate from a study of beta chain features in type 1 diabetes. The wider study: Taken together, all samples contributed some 100 million examined sorted cells. Broader study findings: A moderate, significant TCRB CDR3 shortening appeared in type 1 diabetes across four CD4+ subsets.

The sequence came from a woman in her thirties with type 1 diabetes. The sample consisted of central memory CD4+ T cells from blood.

The CDR3 here is CASRGLAGTYEQYF. DNA of the CDR3: TGTGCCAGCAGGGGACTAGCGGGGACCTACGAGCAGTACTTC. The V call is TRBV6-1, the J call TRBJ2-7; 13 bases match TRBD2. Germline V gene sequence: CDR1 MNHNS, CDR2 SASEGT. With 6 bases clipped from V and 2 bases from J, the junction kept 1 base outside the gene matches. The CDR3 runs to 14 residues.